The 32 T cell receptor beta chains reported below all come from one sample, sequenced in a study of T cells in Graves' hyperthyroidism and ophthalmopathy. RNA transcripts served as the template for amplifying TCR beta CDR3 regions. The HTBI primer set served for first-round RT-PCR of the TCR CDR3. TCRdb re-called the multiplex PCR reads with MiXCR, one entry per CDR3 protein. This table holds around 760,000 distinct CDR3 sequences, around a third found once. The specimen was blood. All receptors come from a woman aged 40 to 49 with Graves' hyperthyroidism.

The chain couples TRBV7-2 to TRBJ2-1, with TRBD1 matching 8 bases. Germline CDR1 is SGHTA and CDR2 is FQGNSA. This CDR3 is built from 14 residues. V dropped 2 bases and J dropped 9; count of bases not matched to a gene: 6. In DNA form, the CDR3 reads TGTGCCAGCAGCTTACTTACAGGGGGAGGTGAGCAGTTCTTC. It yields the protein CASSLLTGGGEQFF. Filled out from reference TRBV7-2 and TRBJ2-1, the complete variable domain reads GAGVSQSPSNKVTEKGKDVELRCDPISGHTALYWYRQSLGQGLEFLIYFQGNSAPDKSGLPSDRFSAERTGGSVSTLTIQRTQQEDSAVYLCASSLLTGGGEQFFGPGTRLTVL.

The table lists this clonotype with many counts. The rearrangement links TRBV7-2 to TRBJ1-3; D is undetermined. This CDR3 has 14 residues. V shed 1 base and J shed 3 bases, with 7 bases lying between them. From germline, CDR1 is SGHTA and CDR2 FQGNSA. CDR3 nucleotide sequence: TGTGCCAGCAGCTTAGGTCCAGGTGGAAACACCATATATTTT. Its protein product is CASSLGPGGNTIYF. Based on the CDR3 plus reference TRBV7-2 and TRBJ1-3, the full variable domain is GAGVSQSPSNKVTEKGKDVELRCDPISGHTALYWYRQSLGQGLEFLIYFQGNSAPDKSGLPSDRFSAERTGGSVSTLTIQRTQQEDSAVYLCASSLGPGGNTIYFGEGSWLTVV.

About this clonotype: The CDR3 does not close with the conserved phenylalanine or tryptophan, likely indicating a read error. CDR3 amino acids: CASSPYQVNYGYTL. For the CDR3, the DNA is TGTGCCAGCAGCCCTTACCAAGTTAACTATGGCTACACCCTC. The chain combines TRBV27 with TRBJ1-2, with D unresolved. The germline CDR1 and CDR2 sequences are MNHEY and SMNVEV (reference sequence). This CDR3 has 14 amino acids. The V end lost 6 bases, the J end lost 1 base, and 12 bases lay between the germline ends.

This clonotype appeared many times. CDR3 region: CASSEALRRGAETQYF. The CDR3 nucleotides read TGTGCCAGCAGTGAAGCGCTTCGTAGGGGGGCGGAGACCCAGTACTTC. The chain links TRBV2 to TRBJ2-5, with D perhaps matching TRBD1 or TRBD2 (6 bases each). Germline V gene lookup returns CDR1 SNHLY and CDR2 FYNNEI. CDR3 length equals 16 residues. With 0 bases removed from V and 5 bases from J, the gap between germline ends came to 16 bases.

The table lists this clonotype with many counts. The gene calls are TRBV19 and TRBJ1-6; the D is unclear. Germline V gene data show CDR1 as LNHDA and CDR2 as SQIVND (reference sequence). CDR3 length: 14 residues. The ends were cut back, 7 bases at V and 7 bases at J, with 14 bases in the middle. The CDR3 spells CASKDDGPNSPLHF. CDR3 nucleotides: TGTGCCAGTAAAGACGACGGGCCGAATTCACCCCTCCACTTT.

The chain links TRBV5-1 to TRBJ2-5, with D perhaps matching TRBD1 (6 bases). V lost 2 bases, J lost 3 bases, and 11 bases lay in between. In germline, CDR1 is SGHRS, CDR2 YFSETQ. The CDR3 covers 14 residues. CDR3 sequence: CASSFPDRKETQYF. The CDR3, as DNA: TGCGCCAGCAGCTTTCCGGACAGAAAAGAGACCCAGTACTTC.

CDR3 amino acids: CASSQDARGNSPLHF. The CDR3 region has the DNA TGCGCCAGCAGCCAGGATGCTAGGGGTAATTCACCCCTCCACTTT. The genes are TRBV4-3 and TRBJ1-6; a possible D gene is TRBD1 (5 bases). CDR1 is LGHNA, CDR2 YSLEER, per germline. Trimming took 3 bases from V and 6 from J, leaving 12 bases between them. The CDR3 has 15 amino acids.

V is TRBV20-1 and J is TRBJ1-2; a possible D gene is TRBD1 (5 bases). This CDR3 has 13 amino acids. Per the germline V gene, CDR1 is DFQATT and CDR2 is SNEGSKA (reference sequence). Deletions cut 3 bases from V and 2 bases from J, with 10 bases between. CDR3 sequence reads: CSASRRDNYGYTF. For the CDR3, the DNA is TGCAGTGCTAGCCGCCGGGACAACTATGGCTACACCTTC.

This clonotype was seen once. This chain uses TRBV10-3 with TRBJ1-4; D remains ambiguous. The CDR3 sequence is 13 residues long. The V end lost 10 bases, the J end lost 7 bases, and 16 bases lay between the germline ends. The germline V gene has CDR1 ENHRY and CDR2 SYGVKD. The CDR3 DNA reads as TGTGCCACCGTCGTGGGAAATCGTGAAAAACTGTTTTTT. This codes for CATVVGNREKLFF.

J is TRBJ2-5 and V is TRBV5-1, with D possibly being TRBD2 (6 bases). Trimming stripped 4 bases from V and 11 bases from J, with 21 bases between. The germline V gene has CDR1 SGHRS and CDR2 YFSETQ. The CDR3 spans 14 residues. In DNA, the CDR3 is TGCGCCAGCAGCCAAGACGCGGGGCCGGAGAGGCAGTACTTC. This gives the protein CASSQDAGPERQYF. Full variable domain (remainder filled in from reference TRBV5-1 and TRBJ2-5): KAGVTQTPRYLIKTRGQQVTLSCSPISGHRSVSWYQQTPGQGLQFLFEYFSETQRNKGNFPGRFSGRQFSNSRSEMNVSTLELGDSALYLCASSQDAGPERQYFGPGTRLLVL.

This clonotype was observed a few times. The chain employs TRBV7-8 and TRBJ2-7, with 7 bases identical to TRBD2. Germline V gives CDR1 SGHVS, CDR2 FQNEAQ. The ends lost 1 base at V and 2 bases at J; junction bases unmatched: 5. The CDR3 is made up of 15 amino acids. The CDR3 coding sequence is TGTGCCAGCAGCTTAGTCGCGAGCGGGACCTACGAGCAGTACTTC. The encoded protein is CASSLVASGTYEQYF.

This clonotype has a count of ten or more. The chain is built from TRBV10-3 and TRBJ2-6, with D hard to call. Germline V gives CDR1 ENHRY, CDR2 SYGVKD. The ends were cut back, 10 bases at V and 0 bases at J, with 22 bases in the middle. This CDR3 region has 18 residues. The CDR3 nucleotides read TGTGCCACCCTAACCAATCAGGCTCCTTACTCTGGGGCCAACGTCCTGACTTTC. Its protein product is CATLTNQAPYSGANVLTF.

In its sample, this clonotype was seen many times. The DNA for the CDR3 is TGTGCCAGCTCTCTCCCGAACTCTGGGGCCAACGTCCTGACTTTC. Amino acid sequence: CASSLPNSGANVLTF. This chain links TRBV12-3 or TRBV12-4 with TRBJ2-6; D uncertain. The CDR3 is made up of 15 amino acids. The V end was cut by 8 bases, the J end by 0 bases, with 11 bases between.

On this clonotype itself: Germline is not matched at one junction end, which may reflect a read error. The rearrangement links TRBV7-9 to TRBJ1-5; no reliable D call. The CDR3 runs 13 residues. Germline assignment: CDR1 SEHNR and CDR2 FQNEAQ (reference sequence). CDR3 coding DNA: TGCGCCAGCAGGTACCAAAGCAATCAGCCCCAGCATTTT. It codes for CASRYQSNQPQHF. The whole variable domain, filled in from reference TRBV7-9 and TRBJ1-5, reads DTGVSQNPRHKITKRGQNVTFRCDPISEHNRLYWYRQTLGQGPEFLTYFQNEAQLEKSRLLSDRFSAERPKGSFSTLEIQRTEQGDSAMYLCASRYQSNQPQHFGDGTRLSIL.

This clonotype has just a few counts. The chain's CDR3 is CASGLNWDSQETQYF. In DNA, the CDR3 is TGTGCTAGTGGTTTGAACTGGGACAGTCAAGAGACCCAGTACTTC. V usage is TRBV12-5 and J usage is TRBJ2-5; TRBD1 aligns across 7 bases. The germline gives CDR1 LGHNT, CDR2 FRNRAP. The CDR3 runs to 15 residues. V lost 2 bases to trimming and J lost 2 bases; unmatched junction nucleotides: 5.

Remarks on this clonotype: A read error may produce the germline difference seen at one junction end. The chain uses TRBV5-4 and TRBJ1-3; D is uncertain. The CDR3 runs 12 residues. CDR1 SGHNT and CDR2 YYREEE come from the germline V gene (reference sequence). The CDR3 DNA reads TGTGTCAGCAGGAATTCTGGAAACACCATATATTTT. Encoded protein: CVSRNSGNTIYF.

This clonotype was seen at least ten times. The chain links TRBV29-1 to TRBJ2-7; no clear D gene. This CDR3 spans 13 amino acids. Trimming left V 6 bases short and J 5 bases short, with 17 bases between. Per germline, CDR1 SQVTM and CDR2 ANQGSEA. CDR3 loop: CSVRGVGWDEQYF. DNA for the CDR3: TGCAGCGTAAGAGGTGTGGGGTGGGACGAGCAGTACTTC.

Ten or more counts support this clonotype. CDR3 DNA: TGTGCCAGCAGCTCCCTAGCGGGAGTGTACGAGCAGTACTTC. Translation: CASSSLAGVYEQYF. The V gene is TRBV7-2, the J gene TRBJ2-7; 10 bases are shared with TRBD2. The CDR3 runs to 14 residues. The germline V gene has CDR1 SGHTA and CDR2 FQGNSA. Trimming removed 4 bases from V and 4 bases from J; junction bases left unmatched: 4.

This clonotype was detected a few times. This chain uses TRBV6-5 with TRBJ2-7; D is perhaps TRBD2 (5 bases). Trimming pared 8 bases from V and 5 bases from J, leaving 19 bases between. This CDR3 has 14 residues. Germline V lookup: CDR1 MNHEY, CDR2 SVGAGI. The chain's CDR3 is CASGRASPPDEQYF. For the CDR3, the DNA is TGTGCCAGCGGGAGAGCGTCACCGCCGGACGAGCAGTACTTC.

This clonotype showed up just a few times. The genes are TRBV12-3 or TRBV12-4 and TRBJ2-2; D is undetermined. This CDR3 has 15 residues. V was shortened by 6 bases and J by 1 base, with 12 bases between the two germline ends. The CDR3 DNA is TGTGCCAGCAGCCAAGGGTACAGGAACACCGGGGAGCTGTTTTTT. The encoded protein is CASSQGYRNTGELFF.

In this sample, this clonotype turned up many times. This chain joins TRBV6-5 and TRBJ1-6; the D gene is possibly TRBD1 (5 bases). The CDR3 length is 14 residues. V was cut by 2 bases and J by 7 bases, with 9 bases left in between. Germline lookup yields CDR1 MNHEY and CDR2 SVGAGI. In DNA, the CDR3 is TGTGCCAGCAGTTACGGCAGGGTGAATTCACCCCTCCACTTT. Translated: CASSYGRVNSPLHF.

This clonotype was detected only once. This sequence joins TRBV7-2 and TRBJ2-7; perhaps TRBD1 as D (5 bases). This CDR3 is 18 amino acids long. Germline V gives CDR1 SGHTA, CDR2 FQGNSA. V was trimmed by 1 base and J by 1 base, leaving 20 bases between them. Here the CDR3 reads CASSLDLGFDSDSYEQYF. In DNA, the CDR3 is TGTGCCAGCAGCTTAGATCTAGGTTTTGACAGCGATTCCTACGAGCAGTACTTC.

This clonotype was detected many times. CDR3 sequence reads: CASSSAGGREGYTF. The CDR3 region has the DNA TGTGCCAGCAGCTCCGCGGGGGGCAGGGAGGGCTACACCTTC. The rearrangement uses TRBV7-2 and TRBJ1-2; a possible D gene is TRBD1 (6 bases). Germline V gene sequence: CDR1 SGHTA, CDR2 FQGNSA. V lost 4 bases to trimming and J lost 8 bases, with 17 bases between them. The CDR3 length is 14 residues.

This rearrangement joins TRBV5-1 to TRBJ1-1, with D perhaps TRBD1 (5 bases). The CDR3 runs 15 residues. The germline gives CDR1 SGHRS, CDR2 YFSETQ. With 1 base removed from V and 7 bases from J, the gap between germline ends came to 17 bases. The CDR3 reads CASSLSPGSRGEAFF. The DNA of the CDR3 is TGCGCCAGCAGCTTGTCCCCAGGGAGTCGCGGTGAAGCTTTCTTT.

This clonotype was seen many times. The gene calls are TRBV11-2 and TRBJ1-6; D remains ambiguous. V lost 2 bases and J lost 6, with 8 bases in between. The CDR3 is made up of 14 amino acids. Germline V lookup: CDR1 SGHAT, CDR2 FQNNGV. This CDR3 reads CASSLISLNSPLHF. DNA for the CDR3: TGTGCCAGCAGCTTAATCTCCCTTAATTCACCCCTCCACTTT.

This clonotype has ten or more counts. The V gene is TRBV19, the J gene TRBJ1-1; D gene unclear. CDR1 is LNHDA, CDR2 SQIVND, per germline (reference sequence). The germline V and J ends were trimmed by 3 bases and 4 bases, with 15 bases remaining between them. This CDR3 is built from 15 residues. CDR3 bases: TGTGCCAGTAGTATCAGTAGCGTGACGACCACTGAAGCTTTCTTT. Translated: CASSISSVTTTEAFF.

The V gene is TRBV2, the J gene TRBJ2-5; TRBD2 matches 9 bases. This CDR3 has 14 residues. Germline-derived CDR1 and CDR2 are SNHLY and FYNNEI. Trimming took 10 bases from V and 0 from J; bases not matched to a gene: 6. As DNA, the CDR3 is TGTGCCACCGGGCTAGCGGGGTACCAAGAGACCCAGTACTTC. Its protein is CATGLAGYQETQYF. Complete variable domain (other parts from reference TRBV2 and TRBJ2-5): EPEVTQTPSHQVTQMGQEVILRCVPISNHLYFYWYRQILGQKVEFLVSFYNNEISEKSEIFDDQFSVERPDGSNFTLKIRSTKLEDSAMYFCATGLAGYQETQYFGPGTRLLVL.

This clonotype was found many times. J is TRBJ1-5 and V is TRBV12-3 or TRBV12-4; unclear D gene. The V end was cut by 7 bases, the J end by 3 bases, with 10 bases between. The CDR3 is 13 residues long. The CDR3 loop reads CASNKEANQPQHF. The DNA of the CDR3 is TGTGCCAGCAACAAGGAGGCCAATCAGCCCCAGCATTTT.

This clonotype was seen a handful of times. V gene TRBV7-9 combines with J gene TRBJ1-1, with a possible D match to TRBD1 (6 bases). The CDR3 sequence is 16 residues long. Germline CDR1 reads SEHNR; CDR2 reads FQNEAQ (reference sequence). V was shortened by 1 base and J by 5 bases, with 17 bases between the two germline ends. As DNA, the CDR3 is TGTGCCAGCAGCTTAGAGGACGACAGGCCCCCTACTGAAGCTTTCTTT. Its translation: CASSLEDDRPPTEAFF. Drawing the rest from reference TRBV7-9 and TRBJ1-1, the complete variable domain is DTGVSQNPRHKITKRGQNVTFRCDPISEHNRLYWYRQTLGQGPEFLTYFQNEAQLEKSRLLSDRFSAERPKGSFSTLEIQRTEQGDSAMYLCASSLEDDRPPTEAFFGQGTRLTVV.

This clonotype was picked up many times. The CDR3 here is CAISESVEQYF. DNA for the CDR3: TGTGCCATCAGTGAGTCTGTCGAGCAGTACTTC. The V gene is TRBV10-3, the J gene TRBJ2-7; D ambiguous. Germline lookup yields CDR1 ENHRY and CDR2 SYGVKD. This CDR3 comprises 11 residues. With 0 bases removed from V and 6 bases from J, the gap between germline ends came to 3 bases.

The chain links TRBV9 to TRBJ2-2; 7 nucleotides match TRBD2. With V trimmed by 0 bases and J by 6 bases, 5 bases remained unmatched. This CDR3 region has 15 residues. In germline, CDR1 is SGDLS, CDR2 YYNGEE. The CDR3, as DNA: TGTGCCAGCAGCGTAGGCGGGAGTAATGCCGGGGAGCTGTTTTTT. Translated: CASSVGGSNAGELFF.

This clonotype was counted ten times or more. This chain links TRBV2 with TRBJ2-2; D call uncertain. The length of the CDR3 is 9 residues. The ends were cut back, 11 bases at V and 4 bases at J, with 2 bases in the middle. Germline CDR1 SNHLY, CDR2 FYNNEI. The CDR3 sequence is CAGTGELFF. The CDR3 DNA follows: TGTGCCGGCACCGGGGAGCTGTTTTTT.